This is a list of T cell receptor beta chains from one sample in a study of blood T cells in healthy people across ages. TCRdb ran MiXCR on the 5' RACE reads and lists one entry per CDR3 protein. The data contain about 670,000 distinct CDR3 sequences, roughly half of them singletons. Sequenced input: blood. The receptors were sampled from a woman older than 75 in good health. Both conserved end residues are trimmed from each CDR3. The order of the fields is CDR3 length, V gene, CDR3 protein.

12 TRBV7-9 ASSLLLAVGEQF
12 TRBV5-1 ASEPQGSTDTQY
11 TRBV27 ASSVVQVNEQF
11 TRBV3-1 ASSQALGDTQY
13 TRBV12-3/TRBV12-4 PSSLRGQGREKLF
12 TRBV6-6 ASRPREGAYEQY
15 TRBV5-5 ASSFSSGPSSYNEQF
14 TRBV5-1 ASSSHTGTANYGYT
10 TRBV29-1 SVDSSFETQY
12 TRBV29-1 SAPTSGSQHEQF
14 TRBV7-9 ASSPLMLGSSYEQY
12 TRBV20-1 SASSMGGTDTQY
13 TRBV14 ASSRRRDPYNEQF
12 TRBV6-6 ASSYSLPRETQY
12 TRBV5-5 ASSTGSPSDTQY
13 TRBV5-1 ASSGYSGTQETQY
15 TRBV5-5 ASSPLPQGIGTDTQY
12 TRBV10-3 AISAREPNTEAF
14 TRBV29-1 SVDGMDRRGVYEQY
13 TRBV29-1 CVLGGSGSYNEQF
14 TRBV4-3 ASSPAGGLGNTEAF
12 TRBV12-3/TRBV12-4 ASRTATGGGEQY
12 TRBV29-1 SVVPRTAGNTIY
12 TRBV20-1 SARRTGDNTEAF
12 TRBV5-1 ASSPAEGGDTQY
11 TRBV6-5 ASREHGPGELF
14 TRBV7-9 ASSISPRQANYGYT
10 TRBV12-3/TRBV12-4 ASSLGTYGYT
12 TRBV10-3 AISASQGKYGYT
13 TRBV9 ASSPGTRDGDTQY
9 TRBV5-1 ASVGGNEQF
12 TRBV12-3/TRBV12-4 ASSYQGLNTEAF
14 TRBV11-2 ASSLVRGGAGNEQY
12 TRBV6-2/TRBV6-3 ASSGLAVRGEQF
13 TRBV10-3 ATSGPGRAKNIQY
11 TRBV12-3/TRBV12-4 ASSLVSTDMQY
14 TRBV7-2 ASSLVQGWRTGELF
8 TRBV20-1 RAWTYGYT
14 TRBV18 ASSIDRGRPYNEQF
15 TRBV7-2 ASSALIHGWSNQPQH
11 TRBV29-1 SVAGGSREKLF
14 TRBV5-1 ASSFFGGSFTDTQY
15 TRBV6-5 ASSSLRDRVTGTEQF
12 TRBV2 AKLAGELTDTQY
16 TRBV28 ASSPSSLGQGSNQPQH
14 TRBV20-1 SARDFTRETAETQY
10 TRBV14 ASSQIRDRAF
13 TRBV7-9 AIQLKGTGANVLT
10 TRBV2 ASRRDRETQY
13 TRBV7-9 ASSLEGGNTGELF
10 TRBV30 AWGSDPYEQY